This T cell receptor beta chain was captured by sequencing in a study of T cell changes during pregnancy in multiple sclerosis. V dropped 6 bases and J dropped 9; count of bases not matched to a gene: 10. The CDR3 has 14 residues. Germline lookup yields CDR1 SNHLY and CDR2 FYNNEI. Using immunoSEQ multiplex PCR, the repertoire was profiled, and TCRdb retains in-frame clones only, with some absent. The table lists almost 95,000 clones, 92% of them singletons, with about 1.6% in the top ten. The clonotype originates from a female donor with multiple sclerosis, enrolled in a pregnancy study. Sequencing was performed on peripheral blood, taken in the first trimester of pregnancy. The rearrangement joins TRBV2 to TRBJ2-7; 11 nucleotides agree with TRBD2. The CDR3 loop reads CASRETSGSNRQYF. The CDR3 nucleotides read TGTGCCAGCAGGGAAACTAGCGGGAGTAATCGGCAGTACTTC.